This entry lists 13 T cell receptor beta chains sequenced from one sample in a study of cytomegalovirus exposure and HLA in healthy donors. PCR involved 60 Vbeta and 13 Jbeta primers. Profiling relied on immunoSEQ multiplex PCR, and the TCRdb table lists in-frame clones only, not all of them. The sample has 95,000 to 110,000 clones, 70% to 85% seen once; the top ten hold 4% to 5%. Sample: PBMCs. Receptors originate from a male donor in good health and CMV-seronegative.

The rearrangement uses TRBV19 and TRBJ2-1; TRBD2 matches 13 bases. The germline V gene has CDR1 LNHDA and CDR2 SQIVND (reference sequence). Losses at the gene ends were 5 bases for V and 2 bases for J; bases not matched to a gene: 0. This CDR3 comprises 15 residues. The CDR3 bases are TGTGCCAGTAGTGGGACTAGCGGGACCTACAATGAGCAGTTCTTC. This encodes CASSGTSGTYNEQFF.

The chain links TRBV10-2 to TRBJ1-1; 7 bases agree with TRBD1. Trimming at V came to 6 bases and at J to 2 bases, leaving 12 bases not matched to a gene. The CDR3 is 16 amino acids. The germline CDR1 and CDR2 sequences are WSHSY and SAAADI. The CDR3 DNA follows: TGCGCCAGCAGCTTCGGACAGGTTAGAGTCAACACTGAAGCTTTCTTT. It yields the protein CASSFGQVRVNTEAFF.

This chain uses TRBV6-5 with TRBJ2-7, with 11 positions matching TRBD2. Germline V lookup: CDR1 MNHEY, CDR2 SVGAGI. The CDR3 covers 15 residues. V was pared by 6 bases and J by 2 bases, with 6 bases of the junction left unmatched. CDR3 DNA sequence: TGTGCCAGCAGACCGACTAGCGGGACTACCTACGAGCAGTACTTC. This encodes CASRPTSGTTYEQYF.

This clone was observed a few times. CDR3 protein: CASSVVGDRAYNEQFF. CDR3 DNA sequence: TGTGCCAGCAGCGTTGTTGGTGACAGAGCCTACAATGAGCAGTTCTTC. The chain uses TRBV9 and TRBJ2-1; weak D call: TRBD1 (5 bases). V gave up 2 bases and J gave up 2 bases, with 14 bases separating them. The CDR3 is made up of 16 amino acids. Per the germline V gene, CDR1 is SGDLS and CDR2 is YYNGEE.

V gene TRBV20-1 combines with J gene TRBJ2-7; 7 nucleotides agree with TRBD1. CDR1 and CDR2 (germline): DFQATT, SNEGSKA (reference sequence). The V and J ends lost 6 bases and 6 bases, in that order; junction bases with no gene match: 5. The CDR3 runs 11 residues. CDR3 loop: CSATTGVEQYF. In nucleotides, the CDR3 is TGCAGTGCCACCACAGGGGTCGAGCAGTACTTC.

The V call is TRBV10-1, the J call TRBJ1-5; 8 nucleotides line up with TRBD1. CDR1 and CDR2 (germline): WNHNN, SYGVQD (reference sequence). The junction had 15 bases not matched to a gene; V was cut back by 5 bases and J by 6 bases. There are 17 residues in the CDR3. CDR3 bases: TGCGCCAGCAGTTCCGGACAGGGAGTGGGGGAAAGTCAGCCCCAGCATTTT. Encoded protein: CASSSGQGVGESQPQHF.

This clone turned up a few times. The V call is TRBV9, the J call TRBJ2-2; 8 nucleotides line up with TRBD1. The CDR3 loop spans 17 amino acids. V shed 0 bases, J shed 5 bases, and the junction held 9 bases outside the gene matches. Germline V gene sequence: CDR1 SGDLS, CDR2 YYNGEE. CDR3 in amino acids: CASSVAGQGWRTGELFF. CDR3 nucleotide sequence: TGTGCCAGCAGCGTAGCAGGACAGGGATGGAGGACCGGGGAGCTGTTTTTT.

The V call is TRBV28, the J call TRBJ2-2; TRBD1 agrees at 7 bases. V trimming: 7 bases; J trimming: 4 bases; junction bases outside the gene matches: 6. The CDR3 is made up of 14 amino acids. Germline V gene lookup returns CDR1 MDHEN and CDR2 SYDVKM. Here the CDR3 reads CASTRQGATGELFF. The DNA of the CDR3 is TGTGCCAGCACTAGACAGGGTGCCACCGGGGAGCTGTTTTTT. Full variable domain (rest looked up from reference TRBV28 and TRBJ2-2): DVKVTQSSRYLVKRTGEKVFLECVQDMDHENMFWYRQDPGLGLRLIYFSYDVKMKEKGDIPEGYSVSREKKERFSLILESASTNQTSMYLCASTRQGATGELFFGEGSRLTVL.

V and J are TRBV4-1 and TRBJ2-7; 7 positions agree with TRBD2. CDR3 length equals 12 residues. CDR1 and CDR2 from the germline V gene are MGHRA and YSYEKL. J lost 6 bases, V lost 3 bases, and 2 bases had no gene match. CDR3 loop: CASSQWGGEQYF. Written as DNA, the CDR3 is TGCGCCAGCAGCCAGTGGGGGGGCGAGCAGTACTTC.

A single count supports this clone. The chain is built from TRBV5-8 and TRBJ1-2; D gene uncertain. CDR1 and CDR2 (germline): SGHTS, YDEGEE. V was trimmed by 1 base and J by 5 bases, leaving 6 bases between them. The CDR3 consists of 12 residues. CDR3 bases: TGTGCCAGCAGCTTGTGGGCGTATGGCTACACCTTC. It codes for CASSLWAYGYTF.

The chain employs TRBV14 and TRBJ2-2, with TRBD2 identical over 7 bases. The CDR3 runs to 14 residues. V lost 7 bases, J lost 2 bases, and 4 bases stayed unmatched. Germline V gene data show CDR1 as SGHDN and CDR2 as FVKESK. The CDR3 bases are TGTGCCAGCAAGTCTAGCGGCAACACCGGGGAGCTGTTTTTT. Encoded protein: CASKSSGNTGELFF.

The chain employs TRBV7-9 and TRBJ1-3; D gene unclear. CDR1 and CDR2 from the germline V gene are SEHNR and FQNEAQ (reference sequence). The length of the CDR3 is 11 residues. Between the trimmed V and J ends, which lost 6 bases and 10 bases, there was a span of 10 bases. In DNA, the CDR3 is TGTGCCAGCAGTCTACTCTTGACCATATATTTT. Encoded protein: CASSLLLTIYF.

The chain combines TRBV27 with TRBJ2-7; TRBD1 matches at 11 bases. V lost 5 bases, J lost 0 bases, and 3 bases stayed unmatched. The CDR3 has 15 amino acids. The germline V gene encodes CDR1 MNHEY and CDR2 SMNVEV (reference sequence). CDR3 DNA: TGTGCCAGCAGTCTTGGACAGGGGGCCTCCTACGAGCAGTACTTC. Residues: CASSLGQGASYEQYF.